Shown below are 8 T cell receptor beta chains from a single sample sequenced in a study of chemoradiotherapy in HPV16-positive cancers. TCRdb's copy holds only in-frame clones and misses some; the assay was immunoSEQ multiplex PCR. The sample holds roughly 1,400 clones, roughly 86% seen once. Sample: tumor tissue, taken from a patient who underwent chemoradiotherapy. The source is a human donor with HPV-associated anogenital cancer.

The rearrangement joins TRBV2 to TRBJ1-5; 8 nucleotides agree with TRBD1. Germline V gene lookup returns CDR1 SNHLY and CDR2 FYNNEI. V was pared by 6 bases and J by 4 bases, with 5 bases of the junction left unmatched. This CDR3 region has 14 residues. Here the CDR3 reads CASSARQGNQPQHF. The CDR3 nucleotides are TGTGCCAGCAGCGCCAGACAGGGGAATCAGCCCCAGCATTTT.

CDR3 protein: CASSSPVAGAVYGYTF. The CDR3 DNA reads as TGTGCCAGCAGCTCACCGGTGGCGGGTGCGGTCTATGGCTACACCTTC. V gene TRBV7-2 combines with J gene TRBJ1-2, with unresolved D. V shed 4 bases and J shed 4 bases, with 19 bases lying between them. Germline V CDR1 and CDR2: SGHTA, FQGNSA. This CDR3 has 16 residues.

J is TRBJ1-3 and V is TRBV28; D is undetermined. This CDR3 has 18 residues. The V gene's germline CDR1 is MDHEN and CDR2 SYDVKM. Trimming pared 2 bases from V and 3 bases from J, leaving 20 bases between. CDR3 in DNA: TGTGCCAGCAGTTTAATGTCGCTCGGGGTAGCTAGTGGAAACACCATATATTTT. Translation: CASSLMSLGVASGNTIYF.

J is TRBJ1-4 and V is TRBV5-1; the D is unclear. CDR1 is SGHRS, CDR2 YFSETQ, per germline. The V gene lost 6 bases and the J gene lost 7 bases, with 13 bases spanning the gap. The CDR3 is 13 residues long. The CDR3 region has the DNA TGCGCCAGCAAGGACCTGGAGGTTGAAAAACTGTTTTTT. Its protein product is CASKDLEVEKLFF.

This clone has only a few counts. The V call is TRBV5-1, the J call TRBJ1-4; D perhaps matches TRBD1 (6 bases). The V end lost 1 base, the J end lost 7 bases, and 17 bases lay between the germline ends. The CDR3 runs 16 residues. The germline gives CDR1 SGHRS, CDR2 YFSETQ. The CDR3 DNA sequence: TGCGCCAGCAGCTTGAACGAGGCAGGGGTTGGTGAAAAACTGTTTTTT. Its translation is CASSLNEAGVGEKLFF.

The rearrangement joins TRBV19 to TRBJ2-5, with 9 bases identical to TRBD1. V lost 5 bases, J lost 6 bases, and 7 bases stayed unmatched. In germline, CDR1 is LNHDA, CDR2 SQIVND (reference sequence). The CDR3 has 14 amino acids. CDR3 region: CASSATGGRKTQYF. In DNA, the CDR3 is TGTGCCAGTAGTGCGACAGGGGGGCGGAAGACCCAGTACTTC.

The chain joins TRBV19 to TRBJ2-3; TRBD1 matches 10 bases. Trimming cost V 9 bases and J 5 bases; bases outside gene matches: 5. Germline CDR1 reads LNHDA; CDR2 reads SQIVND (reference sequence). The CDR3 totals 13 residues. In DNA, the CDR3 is TGTGCCAGCGCCCGGACAGGGGGAGATACGCAGTATTTT. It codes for CASARTGGDTQYF.

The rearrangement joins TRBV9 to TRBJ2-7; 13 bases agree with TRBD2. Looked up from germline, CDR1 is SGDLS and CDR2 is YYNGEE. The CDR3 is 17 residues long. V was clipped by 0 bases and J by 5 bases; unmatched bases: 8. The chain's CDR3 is CASSVDGTSGVGDEQYF. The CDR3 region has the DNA TGTGCCAGCAGCGTAGACGGGACTAGCGGGGTAGGGGACGAGCAGTACTTC.